This TCR beta chain derives from a study of T cells in narcolepsy. The wider study: Enrolled donors included narcolepsy type 1 or type 2 patients and healthy controls. Study outcomes and limitations: Autoreactive clonotypes reportedly recurred in blood of same and different patients, not controls. In some patient and control memory CD4+ samples, autoreactive clones were absent.

On this clone: The antigen remains undetermined.

The CDR3 has 16 residues. Looked up from germline, CDR1 is SGHRS and CDR2 is YFSETQ. V lost 4 bases, J lost 5 bases, and 19 bases lay in between. Using immunoSEQ multiplex PCR, the repertoire was profiled, and TCRdb retains in-frame clones only, with some absent. Counted here are some 14,000 clones, 85% to 90% occurring once; the ten biggest clones make up less than 2%. The rearrangement uses TRBV5-1 and TRBJ1-5, with D perhaps matching TRBD1 (5 bases). The sequenced sample was CD45RA- memory CD4+ T cells from PBMCs. This clonotype was obtained from a human donor with narcolepsy. CDR3 sequence reads: CASSPLGGGRDQPQHF. The CDR3 DNA is TGCGCCAGCAGCCCCCTCGGGGGGGGTCGGGATCAGCCCCAGCATTTT.